These 24 T cell receptor beta chains were sequenced from one sample in a study of graft-versus-host responses after intestinal transplantation. Method: immunoSEQ multiplex PCR; TCRdb's copy keeps in-frame clones and lacks some. Altogether around 10,000 clones are present, about 92% being singletons, with the ten largest covering more than 4%. Material: PBMCs, obtained nearly 70 days after transplant. The receptors originated from a human patient who received an intestinal transplant, so some T cells may come from the graft donor.

V gene TRBV19 combines with J gene TRBJ2-3; TRBD2 might be the D (6 bases). V was shortened by 3 bases and J by 5 bases, with 12 bases between the two germline ends. Germline-derived CDR1 and CDR2 are LNHDA and SQIVND (reference sequence). The CDR3 length is 14 residues. CDR3 bases: TGTGCCAGTAGTATTCCGGGAGTGGGAGATACGCAGTATTTT. Its protein is CASSIPGVGDTQYF.

This clone has only a few counts. This chain joins TRBV6-6 and TRBJ2-1; no reliable D call. The germline V gene encodes CDR1 MNHNY and CDR2 SVGAGI (reference sequence). Trimming took off 7 bases at V and 6 bases at J, with 16 bases between the two ends. CDR3 length equals 14 residues. The CDR3 sequence: CASIYLSTSNEQFF. The CDR3 nucleotides are TGTGCCAGCATATATTTGTCCACGTCCAATGAGCAGTTCTTC.

This chain links TRBV5-1 with TRBJ2-1; 11 bases align to TRBD2. Trimming removed 2 bases from V and 7 bases from J; junction bases left unmatched: 8. This CDR3 region has 16 residues. Germline CDR1 and CDR2: SGHRS and YFSETQ. CDR3 protein: CASSFLGLAGPNEQFF. The CDR3 DNA is TGCGCCAGCAGCTTTCTCGGACTAGCGGGCCCAAATGAGCAGTTCTTC.

This rearrangement joins TRBV7-9 to TRBJ2-1; possible D gene TRBD2, 5 bases. V was shortened by 4 bases and J by 0 bases, with 10 bases between the two germline ends. Germline V gene data show CDR1 as SEHNR and CDR2 as FQNEAQ (reference sequence). The CDR3 runs 15 residues. Here the CDR3 DNA reads TGTGCCAGCAGCTCCGAGGGCCTCTCCTACAATGAGCAGTTCTTC. The encoded protein is CASSSEGLSYNEQFF. Variable domain in full (rest from reference TRBV7-9 and TRBJ2-1): DTGVSQNPRHKITKRGQNVTFRCDPISEHNRLYWYRQTLGQGPEFLTYFQNEAQLEKSRLLSDRFSAERPKGSFSTLEIQRTEQGDSAMYLCASSSEGLSYNEQFFGPGTRLTVL.

The gene calls are TRBV9 and TRBJ2-2, with 10 bases lining up with TRBD1. Germline trimming cut 4 bases from V and 7 bases from J; bases unmatched to any gene: 7. CDR3 length equals 15 residues. Germline assignment: CDR1 SGDLS and CDR2 YYNGEE. The CDR3 reads CASSSRDRGGGELFF. The CDR3 DNA reads TGTGCCAGCAGCAGCCGGGACAGGGGAGGCGGGGAGCTGTTTTTT.

This clone was seen only once. This rearrangement joins TRBV10-2 to TRBJ2-1, with 8 bases matching TRBD2. This CDR3 is 14 amino acids long. Germline lookup yields CDR1 WSHSY and CDR2 SAAADI. The V and J ends lost 6 bases and 4 bases, in that order; junction bases with no gene match: 5. The CDR3, as DNA: TGCGCCAGCAGGGCGGGACTAGAGTACAATGAGCAGTTCTTC. Amino acids: CASRAGLEYNEQFF.

The chain has TRBV4-1 and TRBJ2-7; D is undetermined. Trimming stripped 1 base from V and 2 bases from J, with 12 bases between. CDR1 MGHRA and CDR2 YSYEKL come from the germline V gene. The CDR3 totals 15 residues. The CDR3 sequence: CASSQVKAGTYEQYF. The CDR3 DNA is TGCGCCAGCAGCCAAGTCAAGGCCGGTACCTACGAGCAGTACTTC.

The rearrangement uses TRBV4-2 and TRBJ2-2, with TRBD1 matching 9 bases. The germline V gene has CDR1 LGHNA and CDR2 YNFKEQ. The CDR3 is 16 amino acids. The J segment lost 3 bases and the V segment lost 4 bases, leaving 6 bases of the junction unmatched. The DNA of the CDR3 is TGTGCCAGCAGCCTGGACAGGGGCGCCGACACCGGGGAGCTGTTTTTT. This gives the protein CASSLDRGADTGELFF.

The genes are TRBV28 and TRBJ2-7; maybe TRBD2 (5 bases). Trimming left V 6 bases short and J 7 bases short, with 16 bases between. Germline CDR1 reads MDHEN; CDR2 reads SYDVKM. CDR3 size: 13 residues. The CDR3 reads CASRILLRGEQYF. For the CDR3, the DNA is TGTGCCAGCAGGATACTATTGCGCGGGGAGCAGTACTTC.

V gene TRBV27 combines with J gene TRBJ2-7; TRBD1 is a possible D gene (6 bases). CDR3 length: 15 residues. Trimming stripped 2 bases from V and 3 bases from J, with 14 bases between. Germline V CDR1 and CDR2: MNHEY, SMNVEV (reference sequence). CDR3 DNA: TGTGCCAGCAGTTTACTAGGGGGATGGGACTACGAGCAGTACTTC. This sequence encodes CASSLLGGWDYEQYF.

V and J are TRBV7-9 and TRBJ2-3; no clear D. The CDR3 loop spans 15 amino acids. Trimming stripped 1 base from V and 0 bases from J, with 8 bases between. CDR1 SEHNR and CDR2 FQNEAQ come from the germline V gene (reference sequence). The CDR3 spells CASSLELPSTDTQYF. The DNA of the CDR3 is TGTGCCAGCAGCTTAGAGCTCCCTAGCACAGATACGCAGTATTTT.

The V call is TRBV25-1, the J call TRBJ2-5; D is ambiguous. The V and J ends lost 7 bases and 5 bases respectively, with 14 bases between them. CDR1 and CDR2 (germline): MGHDK, SYGVNS. This CDR3 contains 13 residues. CDR3 DNA: TGTGCCAGCAAGACGGCATTGGGGGAGACCCAGTACTTC. This codes for CASKTALGETQYF. Supplemented by reference TRBV25-1 and TRBJ2-5, the full variable domain reads EADIYQTPRYLVIGTGKKITLECSQTMGHDKMYWYQQDPGMELHLIHYSYGVNSTEKGDLSSESTVSRIRTEHFPLTLESARPSHTSQYLCASKTALGETQYFGPGTRLLVL.

The chain couples TRBV27 to TRBJ2-3; 8 nucleotides agree with TRBD2. Trimming at V came to 0 bases and at J to 3 bases, leaving 8 bases not matched to a gene. Germline CDR1 MNHEY, CDR2 SMNVEV (reference sequence). The CDR3 is 17 amino acids. CDR3 sequence reads: CASSLSPAGVATDTQYF. The CDR3, as DNA: TGTGCCAGCAGTTTATCCCCAGCGGGAGTAGCAACAGATACGCAGTATTTT.

The chain employs TRBV11-1 and TRBJ2-1, with 13 bases aligning to TRBD2. Germline trimming cut 6 bases from V and 4 bases from J; bases unmatched to any gene: 3. Germline loops: CDR1 SGHAT, CDR2 FQDESV (reference sequence). The CDR3 is made up of 15 amino acids. The CDR3 spells CASSSLAGGYNEQFF. The CDR3 nucleotides read TGTGCCAGCAGTTCACTAGCGGGGGGGTACAATGAGCAGTTCTTC.

V gene TRBV28 combines with J gene TRBJ2-1, with 12 bases that match TRBD2. J gave up 8 bases and V 5 bases, and 7 bases lay outside the gene matches. The CDR3 covers 15 residues. The germline V gene has CDR1 MDHEN and CDR2 SYDVKM. The DNA of the CDR3 is TGTGCCAGCAGTACCCAGACTAGCGGGAGATATGAGCAGTTCTTC. Amino acid sequence: CASSTQTSGRYEQFF.

The chain links TRBV28 to TRBJ2-1; no firm D call. V was cut by 3 bases and J by 7 bases, with 7 bases left in between. This CDR3 comprises 12 residues. Germline V CDR1 and CDR2: MDHEN, SYDVKM. CDR3 residues: CASSFRSNEQFF. CDR3 in DNA: TGTGCCAGCAGTTTCCGCTCTAATGAGCAGTTCTTC.

The rearrangement links TRBV5-4 to TRBJ2-1; no firm D call. This CDR3 is built from 11 residues. CDR1 is SGHNT, CDR2 YYREEE, per germline (reference sequence). With 7 bases removed from V and 10 bases from J, the gap between germline ends came to 12 bases. The CDR3 DNA reads as TGTGCCAGCGCCTCCGGCCAGGAGCAGTTCTTC. Its protein product is CASASGQEQFF.

The chain couples TRBV11-3 to TRBJ2-1; D is unresolved. CDR1 and CDR2 from the germline V gene are SGHNT and YENEEA. The length of the CDR3 is 12 residues. The germline V and J ends were trimmed by 1 base and 5 bases, with 3 bases remaining between them. In nucleotides, the CDR3 is TGTGCCAGCAGCTTAGGAGACAATGAGCAGTTCTTC. It yields the protein CASSLGDNEQFF.

The chain joins TRBV28 to TRBJ2-7, with 7 positions matching TRBD1. V dropped 6 bases and J dropped 5; count of bases not matched to a gene: 16. Germline CDR1 is MDHEN and CDR2 is SYDVKM. This CDR3 is 16 amino acids long. CDR3 nucleotides: TGTGCCAGCAGCCGAGCTGTTTTGGACAGGATCCACGAGCAGTACTTC. This codes for CASSRAVLDRIHEQYF.

This clone was picked up one time. The chain is built from TRBV9 and TRBJ1-2; D is uncertain. Germline CDR1 and CDR2: SGDLS and YYNGEE. The V and J ends lost 0 bases and 0 bases respectively, with 3 bases between them. The CDR3 runs 13 residues. The CDR3 nucleotides are TGTGCCAGCAGCGTAGAGTCTAACTATGGCTACACCTTC. Its protein is CASSVESNYGYTF.

This chain's CDR3 is CASSTKYPSGTGALITTGELFF. The DNA for the CDR3 is TGTGCCAGCAGTACCAAATACCCATCCGGGACAGGGGCACTAATAACCACCGGGGAGCTGTTTTTT. The gene calls are TRBV28 and TRBJ2-2, with 10 bases aligning to TRBD1. V trimming: 5 bases; J trimming: 4 bases; junction bases outside the gene matches: 25. This CDR3 is 22 amino acids long. The germline V gene has CDR1 MDHEN and CDR2 SYDVKM.

V and J are TRBV19 and TRBJ2-7, with D unresolved. Germline values: CDR1 LNHDA, CDR2 SQIVND (reference sequence). V lost 8 bases and J 0 bases, leaving 14 bases between the germline ends. The CDR3 spans 14 residues. The CDR3 here is CASRTGTSSYEQYF. In DNA, the CDR3 is TGTGCCAGTCGCACGGGCACCTCCTCCTACGAGCAGTACTTC.

The V gene is TRBV4-1, the J gene TRBJ2-7; TRBD1 aligns across 8 bases. CDR1 and CDR2 (germline): MGHRA, YSYEKL. With V trimmed by 0 bases and J by 3 bases, 4 bases remained unmatched. The CDR3 extends over 15 amino acids. CDR3 coding DNA: TGCGCCAGCAGCCAAGAAGGGACAGGCCTCTACGAGCAGTACTTC. Encoded protein: CASSQEGTGLYEQYF.

This rearrangement joins TRBV6-4 to TRBJ1-2; 8 positions match TRBD1. Germline V lookup: CDR1 MRHNA, CDR2 SNTAGT. J was trimmed by 4 bases and V by 2 bases; bases with no gene match: 0. CDR3 length: 13 amino acids. In DNA, the CDR3 is TGTGCCAGCAGTGACACAGGGGGCTATGGCTACACCTTC. It codes for CASSDTGGYGYTF.